The clone carrying this TCR beta chain was counted once. Its antigen is not identified. These data belong to a study of cytomegalovirus exposure and HLA in healthy donors. Amplification used 60 Vbeta primers and 13 Jbeta primers. Libraries were prepared by immunoSEQ multiplex PCR; TCRdb keeps only in-frame clonotypes and omits some of them. This sample has about 200,000 clones, with less than 80% found just once. Study conclusions and caveats: Cytomegalovirus-associated TCR beta chains were listed, numbering 164.

This CDR3 contains 16 residues. Per the germline V gene, CDR1 is SGHAT and CDR2 is FQNNGV. Between the trimmed V and J ends, which lost 4 bases and 3 bases, there was a span of 15 bases. The gene calls are TRBV11-2 and TRBJ2-2, with D possibly being TRBD2 (6 bases). Sequencing input: PBMCs. This sequence was found in a girl aged 2-9 years in good health and CMV-seronegative. CDR3 sequence reads: CASSSVRRRDTGELFF. The CDR3 region has the DNA TGTGCCAGCAGCTCAGTTCGGCGGAGGGACACCGGGGAGCTGTTTTTT.